This TCR beta chain stems from a study of cytomegalovirus exposure and HLA in healthy donors. Use of 60 Vbeta and 13 Jbeta primers characterized the PCR. Authors' data handling: Some 10 million shared chains were among the roughly 80 million unique TCR beta chains that a later analysis counted. TCRdb keeps only in-frame clones here, not all; method: immunoSEQ multiplex PCR. V, J and clone size are taken as reported in that table, and D and trimming were inferred from the DNA itself. Seen here are 150,000 or so clones, 65% to 70% observed once, and the top ten hold about 10%. J lost 6 bases, V lost 4 bases, and 14 bases had no gene match. Germline V gives CDR1 SGHRS, CDR2 YFSETQ. The CDR3 consists of 17 residues.

The genes are TRBV5-1 and TRBJ1-4; 8 positions match TRBD1. Sequencing input: PBMCs. The source of this sequence is a man aged 30 to 39 in good health and CMV-seropositive. DNA for the CDR3: TGCGCCAGCAGCATCGGGACAGGAGACTTAGGGGATGAAAAACTGTTTTTT. As protein: CASSIGTGDLGDEKLFF.